Described below is a single T cell receptor (beta chain) sequence and its context. The antigen is unknown. This sample was included in a study of regulatory T cells in long-lasting Graves disease. V shed 6 bases and J shed 4 bases, with 7 bases lying between them. This CDR3 is 12 amino acids long. From germline, CDR1 is MDHEN and CDR2 SYDVKM. Sample time point: persistent/refractory GD, antithyroid drugs over 5 years with positive TRAb. PBMC-extracted RNA yielded the TCR library. Criteria from the American Thyroid Association guidelines were applied to diagnose Graves' disease. In this cohort, patients came from an endocrinology department located in Xi'an, China. A roughly 10-milliliter sample of peripheral blood was drawn into EDTA tubes. Whole-study results and caveats: Persistent disease was associated with favored TRBV28 usage and with favored use of TRBJ1-2 and TRBJ2-5.

Construction of the TCR beta libraries employed iRepertoire HTBI primers in conjunction with Arm-PCR of CDR3 regions. MiXCR, run by TCRdb on the multiplex PCR reads, gives a single entry per CDR3 protein. The table lists fewer than 450,000 distinct CDR3 sequences, roughly a quarter of them singletons. The receptor's source is a female donor with Graves disease. This chain links TRBV28 with TRBJ1-3; D gene uncertain. Source: peripheral blood mononuclear cells (PBMCs), taken when the disease was refractory, from a patient treated with antithyroid drugs. Here the CDR3 reads CASRDPGNTIYF. The CDR3 DNA is TGTGCCAGCAGGGACCCCGGAAACACCATATATTTT.